The clone carrying this T cell receptor (beta chain) was picked up one time. Its antigen remains unidentified. This entry belongs to a study of graft-versus-host responses after intestinal transplantation. Across the study: Grafts that recipients had were multivisceral, liver-intestinal, or isolated intestinal transplants. After anti-thymocyte globulin induction, recipients took tacrolimus and steroids for approximately 3 years.

The ends lost 3 bases at V and 3 bases at J; junction bases unmatched: 2. Germline loops: CDR1 LNHDA, CDR2 SQIVND (reference sequence). The CDR3 loop spans 13 amino acids. The assay was immunoSEQ multiplex PCR, and TCRdb's table has in-frame clones only and misses some. The repertoire has 12,000 to 15,000 clones, about 95% of them found once; the top ten carry about 0.78%. Broader study findings: Patients with graft-donor T cell macrochimerism had high graft-versus-host to host-versus-graft clonal ratios in allografts. Analysis identified GvH clones in recipient marrow, with some appearing first in ileum or blood.

Sequencing used PBMCs, obtained 9 days after transplant. The clonotype was recovered from a human patient who received an intestinal transplant, so some T cells may come from the graft donor. The chain recombines TRBV19 with TRBJ2-7; 7 bases align to TRBD1. The CDR3 nucleotides read TGTGCCAGTAGTATCGCAGGGGGCTACGAGCAGTACTTC. Protein: CASSIAGGYEQYF.